These 7 T cell receptor beta chains came from one sample sequenced in a study of OX40 agonist ivuxolimab in advanced cancers. Sequencing used immunoSEQ multiplex PCR; TCRdb keeps in-frame clones, though not all of them. The sample yields around 90,000 clones, 91% seen once. Sequences were derived from CD4+ or CD8+ T cells sorted from blood, sampled in a trial of the OX40 agonist ivuxolimab. The source of these receptors is an adult with an advanced solid tumor such as melanoma, head and neck, liver or kidney cancer.

The V gene is TRBV5-1, the J gene TRBJ2-3; D might be TRBD1 (6 bases). The CDR3 covers 14 residues. V was trimmed by 2 bases and J by 2 bases, leaving 9 bases between them. CDR1 is SGHRS, CDR2 YFSETQ, per germline. For the CDR3, the DNA is TGCGCCAGCAGCTTAGGGGACAACACAGATACGCAGTATTTT. Protein: CASSLGDNTDTQYF. Looking up the rest from reference TRBV5-1 and TRBJ2-3 gives the full variable domain: KAGVTQTPRYLIKTRGQQVTLSCSPISGHRSVSWYQQTPGQGLQFLFEYFSETQRNKGNFPGRFSGRQFSNSRSEMNVSTLELGDSALYLCASSLGDNTDTQYFGPGTRLTVL.

J is TRBJ1-2 and V is TRBV5-1; no definite D call. CDR3 length: 15 residues. V lost 2 bases, J lost 6 bases, and 17 bases lay in between. The germline CDR1 and CDR2 sequences are SGHRS and YFSETQ. The CDR3 DNA follows: TGCGCCAGCAGCTTAGCGGCGGGAGAGTTCAATGGCTACACCTTC. This sequence encodes CASSLAAGEFNGYTF. Using reference TRBV5-1 and TRBJ1-2 for the parts outside the CDR3, the full variable domain is KAGVTQTPRYLIKTRGQQVTLSCSPISGHRSVSWYQQTPGQGLQFLFEYFSETQRNKGNFPGRFSGRQFSNSRSEMNVSTLELGDSALYLCASSLAAGEFNGYTFGSGTRLTVV.

The genes are TRBV6-6 and TRBJ2-7, with TRBD1 matching 9 bases. Trimming cost V 5 bases and J 2 bases; bases outside gene matches: 10. Germline values: CDR1 MNHNY, CDR2 SVGAGI (reference sequence). CDR3 length: 16 residues. The CDR3 region has the DNA TGTGCCAGCAGTCATACCTCCGGGACAGGGCCCTACGAGCAGTACTTC. This codes for CASSHTSGTGPYEQYF.

As DNA, the CDR3 is TGCGCCAGCAAGCCCAATAGCGGGAGTTACTACGAGCAGTACTTC. Its translation: CASKPNSGSYYEQYF. The V gene is TRBV5-1, the J gene TRBJ2-7, with TRBD2 identical over 9 bases. In germline, CDR1 is SGHRS, CDR2 YFSETQ. The CDR3 has 15 amino acids. The ends lost 6 bases at V and 3 bases at J; junction bases unmatched: 10.

The chain links TRBV28 to TRBJ1-3; no reliable D call. CDR1 and CDR2 (germline): MDHEN, SYDVKM. The CDR3 contains 13 residues. Trimming took 1 base from V and 4 from J, leaving 5 bases between them. This CDR3 is CASSLLAGNTIYF. CDR3 in DNA: TGTGCCAGCAGTTTATTGGCGGGAAACACCATATATTTT.

The genes are TRBV18 and TRBJ1-1; D not resolved. Trimming shortened V by 1 base and J by 1 base, and 10 bases separated the two germline ends. Germline lookup yields CDR1 KGHSH and CDR2 LQKENI. The CDR3 has 15 residues. The CDR3 sequence: CASSPQKVGNTEAFF. CDR3 nucleotide sequence: TGTGCCAGCTCACCACAGAAGGTGGGGAACACTGAAGCTTTCTTT.

J is TRBJ2-7 and V is TRBV11-2, with D perhaps TRBD2 (6 bases). Germline lookup yields CDR1 SGHAT and CDR2 FQNNGV. CDR3 size: 15 residues. Trimming removed 1 base at V and 0 bases at J, with 10 bases between. Written as DNA, the CDR3 is TGTGCCAGCAGCTTAGTCCCCGGGAGCTCCTACGAGCAGTACTTC. The encoded protein is CASSLVPGSSYEQYF. The full variable domain, in which reference TRBV11-2 and TRBJ2-7 provide the parts outside the CDR3, is EAGVAQSPRYKIIEKRQSVAFWCNPISGHATLYWYQQILGQGPKLLIQFQNNGVVDDSQLPKDRFSAERLKGVDSTLKIQPAKLEDSAVYLCASSLVPGSSYEQYFGPGTRLTVT.